This TCR beta chain is from a study of cytomegalovirus exposure and HLA in healthy donors. The CMV serostatus of this donor was not recorded. PCR involved 60 Vbeta and 13 Jbeta primers. TCRdb's table, derived via immunoSEQ multiplex PCR, lists solely in-frame clones and lacks some. This table has more than 110,000 clones, roughly 76% appearing once. In this sample, this clone turned up once. This TCR derives from a human donor in good health. Sequencing used PBMCs.

This chain's CDR3 is CASGRSYTEAFF. The CDR3 DNA reads as TGTGCCAGCGGCCGGAGCTACACTGAAGCTTTCTTT. The rearrangement joins TRBV6-5 to TRBJ1-1; D unclear. The germline V gene has CDR1 MNHEY and CDR2 SVGAGI. The CDR3 extends over 12 amino acids. Trimming left V 8 bases short and J 3 bases short, with 10 bases between.